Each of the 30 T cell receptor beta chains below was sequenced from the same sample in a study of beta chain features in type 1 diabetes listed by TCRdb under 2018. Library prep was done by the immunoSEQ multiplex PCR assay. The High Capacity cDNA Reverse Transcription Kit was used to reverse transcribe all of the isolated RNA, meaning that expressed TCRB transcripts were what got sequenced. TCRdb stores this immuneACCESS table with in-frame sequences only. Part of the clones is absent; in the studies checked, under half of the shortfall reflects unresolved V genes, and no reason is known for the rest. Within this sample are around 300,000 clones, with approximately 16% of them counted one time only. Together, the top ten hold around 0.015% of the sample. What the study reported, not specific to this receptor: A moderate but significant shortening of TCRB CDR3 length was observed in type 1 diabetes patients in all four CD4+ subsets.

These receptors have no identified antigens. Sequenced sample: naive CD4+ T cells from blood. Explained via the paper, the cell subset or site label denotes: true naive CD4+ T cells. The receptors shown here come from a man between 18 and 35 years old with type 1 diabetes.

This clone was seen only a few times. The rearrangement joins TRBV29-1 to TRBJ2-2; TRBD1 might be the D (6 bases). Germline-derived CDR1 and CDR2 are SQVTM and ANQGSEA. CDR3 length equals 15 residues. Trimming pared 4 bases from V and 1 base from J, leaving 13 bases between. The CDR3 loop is CSVGRDTVNTGELFF. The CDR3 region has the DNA TGCAGCGTTGGACGGGACACCGTGAACACCGGGGAGCTGTTTTTT.

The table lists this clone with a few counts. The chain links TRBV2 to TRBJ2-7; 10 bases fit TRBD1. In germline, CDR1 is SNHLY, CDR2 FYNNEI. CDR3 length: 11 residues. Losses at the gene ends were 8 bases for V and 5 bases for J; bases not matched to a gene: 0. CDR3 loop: CASGTGDEQYF. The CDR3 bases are TGTGCCAGCGGGACAGGGGACGAGCAGTACTTC.

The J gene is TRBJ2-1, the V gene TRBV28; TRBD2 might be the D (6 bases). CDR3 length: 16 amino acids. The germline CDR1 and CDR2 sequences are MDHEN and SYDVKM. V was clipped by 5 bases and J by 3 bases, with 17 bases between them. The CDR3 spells CASSPRVRRDYNEQFF. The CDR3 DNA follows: TGTGCCAGCAGTCCCCGGGTGAGGCGGGACTACAATGAGCAGTTCTTC.

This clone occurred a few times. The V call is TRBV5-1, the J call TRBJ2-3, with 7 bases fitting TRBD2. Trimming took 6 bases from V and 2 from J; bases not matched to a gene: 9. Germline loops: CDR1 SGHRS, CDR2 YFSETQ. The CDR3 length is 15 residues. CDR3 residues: CASKLAGDFTDTQYF. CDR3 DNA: TGCGCCAGCAAGTTGGCGGGAGATTTCACAGATACGCAGTATTTT.

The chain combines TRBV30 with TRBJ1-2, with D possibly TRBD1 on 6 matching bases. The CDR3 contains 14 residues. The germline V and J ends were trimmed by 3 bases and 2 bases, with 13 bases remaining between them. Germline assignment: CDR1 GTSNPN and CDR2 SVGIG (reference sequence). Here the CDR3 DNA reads TGTGCCTGGAGACCCAGGGGCCTAAACTATGGCTACACCTTC. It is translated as CAWRPRGLNYGYTF.

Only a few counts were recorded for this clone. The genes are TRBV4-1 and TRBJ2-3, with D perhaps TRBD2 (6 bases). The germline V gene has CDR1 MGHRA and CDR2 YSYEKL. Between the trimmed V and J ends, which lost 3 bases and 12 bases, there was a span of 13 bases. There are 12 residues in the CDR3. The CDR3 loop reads CASSQIAGSQYF. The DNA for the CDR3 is TGCGCCAGCAGCCAGATTGCGGGGTCCCAGTATTTT.

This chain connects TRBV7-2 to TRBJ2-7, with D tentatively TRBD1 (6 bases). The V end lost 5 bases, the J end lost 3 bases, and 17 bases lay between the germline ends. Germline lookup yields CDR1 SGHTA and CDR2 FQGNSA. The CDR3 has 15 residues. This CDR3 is CASSPLGARNYEQYF. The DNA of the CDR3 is TGTGCCAGCAGCCCGTTGGGGGCGCGGAACTACGAGCAGTACTTC. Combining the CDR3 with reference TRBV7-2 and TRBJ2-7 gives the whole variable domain GAGVSQSPSNKVTEKGKDVELRCDPISGHTALYWYRQSLGQGLEFLIYFQGNSAPDKSGLPSDRFSAERTGGSVSTLTIQRTQQEDSAVYLCASSPLGARNYEQYFGPGTRLTVT.

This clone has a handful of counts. CDR3 sequence: CSVGTGRPTEAFF. CDR3 nucleotides: TGCAGCGTTGGGACAGGGCGACCCACTGAAGCTTTCTTT. The genes are TRBV29-1 and TRBJ1-1; TRBD1 aligns across 8 bases. The CDR3 is 13 residues long. Germline V gene sequence: CDR1 SQVTM, CDR2 ANQGSEA. V lost 4 bases and J lost 4; bases outside the gene matches: 5. Complete variable domain (other parts from reference TRBV29-1 and TRBJ1-1): SAVISQKPSRDICQRGTSLTIQCQVDSQVTMMFWYRQQPGQSLTLIATANQGSEATYESGFVIDKFPISRPNLTFSTLTVSNMSPEDSSIYLCSVGTGRPTEAFFGQGTRLTVV.

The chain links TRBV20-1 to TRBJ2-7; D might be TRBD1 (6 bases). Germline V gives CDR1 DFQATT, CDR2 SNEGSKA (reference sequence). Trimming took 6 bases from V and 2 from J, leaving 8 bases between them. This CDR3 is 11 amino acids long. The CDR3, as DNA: TGCAGTGCGGACAGACCCTACGAGCAGTACTTC. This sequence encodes CSADRPYEQYF.

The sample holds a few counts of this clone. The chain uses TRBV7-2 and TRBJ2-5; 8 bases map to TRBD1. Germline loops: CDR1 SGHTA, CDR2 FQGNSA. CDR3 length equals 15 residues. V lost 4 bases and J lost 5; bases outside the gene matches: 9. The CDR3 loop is CASSSVGTGGETQYF. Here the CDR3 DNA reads TGTGCCAGCAGCTCCGTGGGGACAGGAGGGGAGACCCAGTACTTC.

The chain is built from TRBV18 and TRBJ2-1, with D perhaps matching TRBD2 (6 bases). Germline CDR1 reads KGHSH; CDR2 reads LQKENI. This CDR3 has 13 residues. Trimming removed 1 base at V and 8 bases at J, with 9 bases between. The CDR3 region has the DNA TGTGCCAGCTCACCACGAACTAGCTATGAGCAGTTCTTC. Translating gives CASSPRTSYEQFF.

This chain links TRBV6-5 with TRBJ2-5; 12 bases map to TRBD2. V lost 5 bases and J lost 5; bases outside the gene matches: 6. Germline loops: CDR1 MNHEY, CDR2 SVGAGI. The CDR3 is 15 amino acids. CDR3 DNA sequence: TGTGCCAGCAGTCCCCTAGCGGGGGGGCGTGAGACCCAGTACTTC. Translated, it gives CASSPLAGGRETQYF.

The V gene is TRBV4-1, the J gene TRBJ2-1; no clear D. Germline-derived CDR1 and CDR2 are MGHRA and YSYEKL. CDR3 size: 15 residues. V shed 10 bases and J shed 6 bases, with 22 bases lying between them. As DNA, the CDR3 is TGCGCCATCCCAGCCGACACAACCCTTTGCAATGAGCAGTTCTTC. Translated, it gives CAIPADTTLCNEQFF.

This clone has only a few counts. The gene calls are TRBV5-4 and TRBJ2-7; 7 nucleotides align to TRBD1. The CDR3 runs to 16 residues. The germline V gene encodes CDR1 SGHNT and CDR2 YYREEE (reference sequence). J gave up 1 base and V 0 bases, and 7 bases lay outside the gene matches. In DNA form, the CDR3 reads TGTGCCAGCAGCTTGGTGTGGGACAGTAGTTCCTACGAGCAGTACTTC. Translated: CASSLVWDSSSYEQYF.

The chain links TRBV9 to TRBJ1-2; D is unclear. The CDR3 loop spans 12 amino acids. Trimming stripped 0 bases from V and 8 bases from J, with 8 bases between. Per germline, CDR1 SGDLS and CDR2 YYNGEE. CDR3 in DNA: TGTGCCAGCAGCGTAGATCTTGTGGGCTACACCTTC. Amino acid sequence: CASSVDLVGYTF.

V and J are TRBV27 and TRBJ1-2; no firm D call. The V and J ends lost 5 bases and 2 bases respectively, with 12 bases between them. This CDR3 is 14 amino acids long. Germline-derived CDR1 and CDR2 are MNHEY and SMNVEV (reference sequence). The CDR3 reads CASSPSVFNYGYTF. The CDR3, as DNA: TGTGCCAGCAGTCCCTCGGTCTTCAACTATGGCTACACCTTC.

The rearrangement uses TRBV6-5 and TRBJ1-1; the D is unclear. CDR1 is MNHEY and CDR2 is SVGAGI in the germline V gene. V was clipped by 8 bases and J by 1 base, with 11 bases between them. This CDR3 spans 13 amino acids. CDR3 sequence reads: CASLKSGNTEAFF. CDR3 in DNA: TGTGCCAGCCTCAAAAGCGGGAACACTGAAGCTTTCTTT.

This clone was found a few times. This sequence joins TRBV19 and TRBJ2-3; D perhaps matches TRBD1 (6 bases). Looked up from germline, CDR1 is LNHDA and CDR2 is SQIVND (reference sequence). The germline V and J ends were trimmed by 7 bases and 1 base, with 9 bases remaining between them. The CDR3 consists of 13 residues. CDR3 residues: CASTAGGTDTQYF. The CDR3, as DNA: TGTGCCAGTACCGCAGGGGGCACAGATACGCAGTATTTT.

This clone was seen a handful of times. The CDR3 region has the DNA TGTGCCAGCAGCTCCGGGGGAGGGTCCTACAATGAGCAGTTCTTC. This encodes CASSSGGGSYNEQFF. The chain carries TRBV7-2 and TRBJ2-1; TRBD2 agrees at 7 bases. Per the germline V gene, CDR1 is SGHTA and CDR2 is FQGNSA. The CDR3 runs 15 residues. J was trimmed by 1 base and V by 4 bases; bases with no gene match: 4.

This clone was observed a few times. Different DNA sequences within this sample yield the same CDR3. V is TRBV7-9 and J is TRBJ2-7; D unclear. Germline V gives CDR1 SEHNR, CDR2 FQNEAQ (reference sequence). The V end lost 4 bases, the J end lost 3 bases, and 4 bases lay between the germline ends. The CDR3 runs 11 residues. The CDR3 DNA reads TGTGCCAGCAGCTCCCTCTACGAGCAGTACTTC. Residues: CASSSLYEQYF.

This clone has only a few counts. The chain's CDR3 is CASSLGGSAAEAFF. The CDR3 region has the DNA TGTGCCAGCAGTTTAGGGGGCTCAGCCGCGGAAGCTTTCTTT. This chain connects TRBV27 to TRBJ1-1; tentative D call: TRBD1 (6 bases). CDR1 and CDR2 (germline): MNHEY, SMNVEV (reference sequence). Trimming pared 2 bases from V and 8 bases from J, leaving 15 bases between. The CDR3 runs 14 residues.

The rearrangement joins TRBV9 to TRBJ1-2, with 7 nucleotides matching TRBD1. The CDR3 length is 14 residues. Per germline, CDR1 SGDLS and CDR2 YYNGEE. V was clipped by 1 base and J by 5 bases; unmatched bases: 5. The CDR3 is CASSVLGGGYGYTF. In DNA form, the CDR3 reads TGTGCCAGCAGCGTACTAGGGGGCGGTTATGGCTACACCTTC. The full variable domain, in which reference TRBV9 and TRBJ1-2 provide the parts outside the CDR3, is DSGVTQTPKHLITATGQRVTLRCSPRSGDLSVYWYQQSLDQGLQFLIQYYNGEERAKGNILERFSAQQFPDLHSELNLSSLELGDSALYFCASSVLGGGYGYTFGSGTRLTVV.

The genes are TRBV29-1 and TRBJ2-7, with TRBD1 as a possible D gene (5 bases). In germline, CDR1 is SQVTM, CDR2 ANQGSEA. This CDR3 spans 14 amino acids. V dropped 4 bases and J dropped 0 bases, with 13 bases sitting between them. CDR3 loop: CSVGGRVSSYEQYF. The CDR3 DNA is TGCAGCGTTGGGGGCAGGGTTAGCTCCTACGAGCAGTACTTC.

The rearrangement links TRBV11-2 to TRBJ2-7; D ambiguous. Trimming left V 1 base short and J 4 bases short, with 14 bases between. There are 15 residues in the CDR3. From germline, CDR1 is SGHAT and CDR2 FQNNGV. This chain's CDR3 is CASSLAPGARYEQYF. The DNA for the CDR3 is TGTGCCAGCAGCTTAGCCCCCGGAGCCCGTTACGAGCAGTACTTC.

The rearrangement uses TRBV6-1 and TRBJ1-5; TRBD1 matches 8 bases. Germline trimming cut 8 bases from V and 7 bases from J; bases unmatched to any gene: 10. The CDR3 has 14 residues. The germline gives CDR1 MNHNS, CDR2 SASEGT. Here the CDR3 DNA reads TGTGCCAGCCGGTTTACAGGGGGTGGCCAGCCCCAGCATTTT. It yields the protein CASRFTGGGQPQHF.

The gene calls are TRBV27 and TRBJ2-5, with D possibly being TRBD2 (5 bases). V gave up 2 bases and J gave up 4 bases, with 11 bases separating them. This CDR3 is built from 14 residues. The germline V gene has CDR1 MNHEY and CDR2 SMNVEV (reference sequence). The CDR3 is CASSLTAGGETQYF. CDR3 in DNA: TGTGCCAGCAGTTTAACCGCAGGAGGAGAGACCCAGTACTTC.

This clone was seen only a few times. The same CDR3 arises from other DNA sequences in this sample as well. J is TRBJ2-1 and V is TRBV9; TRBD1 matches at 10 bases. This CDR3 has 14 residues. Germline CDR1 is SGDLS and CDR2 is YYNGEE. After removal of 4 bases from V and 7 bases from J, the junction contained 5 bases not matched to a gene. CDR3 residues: CASSTRTGGNEQFF. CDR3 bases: TGTGCCAGCAGCACCCGGACAGGGGGGAATGAGCAGTTCTTC.

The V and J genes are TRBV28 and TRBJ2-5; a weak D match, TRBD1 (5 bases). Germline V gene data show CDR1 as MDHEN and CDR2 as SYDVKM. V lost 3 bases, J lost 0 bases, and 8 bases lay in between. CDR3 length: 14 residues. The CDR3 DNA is TGTGCCAGCAGTTTCTTCAGGGACCAAGAGACCCAGTACTTC. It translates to CASSFFRDQETQYF.

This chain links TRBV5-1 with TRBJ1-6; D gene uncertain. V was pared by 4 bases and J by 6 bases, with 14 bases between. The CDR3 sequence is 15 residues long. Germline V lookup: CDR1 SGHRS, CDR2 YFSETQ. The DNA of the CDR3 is TGCGCCAGCAGCCTATTGGACGGACTTAATTCACCCCTCCACTTT. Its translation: CASSLLDGLNSPLHF.

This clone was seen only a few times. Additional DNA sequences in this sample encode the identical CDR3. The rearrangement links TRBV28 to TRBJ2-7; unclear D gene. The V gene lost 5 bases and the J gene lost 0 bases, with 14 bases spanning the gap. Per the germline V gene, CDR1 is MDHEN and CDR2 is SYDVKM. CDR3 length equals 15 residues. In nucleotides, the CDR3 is TGTGCCAGCAGTCCCCCTCCTTCGAGCTCCTACGAGCAGTACTTC. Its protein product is CASSPPPSSSYEQYF.